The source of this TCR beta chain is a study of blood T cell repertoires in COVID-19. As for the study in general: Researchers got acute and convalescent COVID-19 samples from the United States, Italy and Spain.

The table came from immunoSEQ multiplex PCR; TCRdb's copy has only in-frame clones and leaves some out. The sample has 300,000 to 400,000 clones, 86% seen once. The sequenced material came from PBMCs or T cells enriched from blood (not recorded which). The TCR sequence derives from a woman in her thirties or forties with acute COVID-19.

The CDR3 region is CSASPTLPKTSGGTDTQYF. CDR3 coding DNA: TGCAGTGCTAGTCCAACGCTCCCTAAGACTAGCGGGGGCACAGATACGCAGTATTTT. The chain has TRBV20-1 and TRBJ2-3; 11 bases are a match to TRBD2. CDR1 is DFQATT and CDR2 is SNEGSKA in the germline V gene (reference sequence). The CDR3 spans 19 residues. Trimming cost V 3 bases and J 1 base; bases outside gene matches: 15.